Listed below are T cell receptor beta chains from one sample, sequenced in a study of blood T cell repertoires in COVID-19. Using immunoSEQ multiplex PCR, the repertoire was profiled, and TCRdb retains in-frame clones only, with some absent. The table shows 200,000 to 250,000 clones, with 75% to 85% occurring only once. What was sequenced was PBMCs or T cells enriched from blood (not recorded which). All receptors come from a middle-aged woman with acute COVID-19. The CDR3 runs from the conserved cysteine through the conserved F or W. A D gene is named only where the DNA matches it firmly. Not all rows give a size; the values are once, few, many and, for expanded clones, a class.

clone size	D gene	J gene	V gene	CDR3 DNA	CDR3 protein
-	TRBD1	TRBJ1-6	TRBV5-6	TGTGCCAGCAGCCAAGACTTGGACAGGGCCCGTTCACCCCTCCACTTT	CASSQDLDRARSPLHF
-	-	TRBJ1-3	TRBV25-1	TGTGCCAGCAGTGAAACAGGTCCTGGAAACACCATATATTTT	CASSETGPGNTIYF
-	-	TRBJ2-1	TRBV7-2	TGTGCCAGTAGCGAGAGCTCCTACAATGAGCAGTTCTTC	CASSESSYNEQFF
-	-	TRBJ1-4	TRBV11-2	TGTGCCAGCAGCTTAGCCTTCGACGGCGGTGAAAAACTGTTTTTT	CASSLAFDGGEKLFF
-	TRBD2	TRBJ2-1	TRBV18	TGTGCCAGCTCACACGGACTAGCGAGGAGCAATGAGCAGTTCTTC	CASSHGLARSNEQFF
once	TRBD1	TRBJ1-2	TRBV19	TGTGCCAGTAGTATCGCACAGGGGAGCGACTATGGCTACACCTTC	CASSIAQGSDYGYTF
-	TRBD1	TRBJ2-5	TRBV7-2	TGTGCCAGCAGCGTTGGGACAGGGGGCTTCCAAGAGACCCAGTACTTC	CASSVGTGGFQETQYF
-	TRBD1	TRBJ1-1	TRBV19	TGTGCCAGTAGTTTAACAGGGGCTGAAGCTTTCTTT	CASSLTGAEAFF
-	-	TRBJ2-3	TRBV9	TGTGCCAGCAGCGCCGGAGGGGACACGCAGTATTTT	CASSAGGDTQYF
-	TRBD1	TRBJ1-2	TRBV28	TGTGCCAGCAGTGCGGGACAGGGGCACTATGGCTACACCTTC	CASSAGQGHYGYTF
-	TRBD2	TRBJ2-3	TRBV5-6	TGTGCCAGCAAGGAAACAACTAGCGGCACATATACGCAGTATTTT	CASKETTSGTYTQYF
few	-	TRBJ1-1	TRBV5-1	TGCGCCAGCAGCTTGGGGTGGGAGGGGATGGCCACTGAAGCTTTCTTT	CASSLGWEGMATEAFF
-	TRBD2	TRBJ2-3	TRBV9	TGTGCCAGCAGCCCCACCGGGACTAGCGGGGTCACAGATACGCAGTATTTT	CASSPTGTSGVTDTQYF
-	TRBD1	TRBJ2-7	TRBV4-2	TGTGCCAGCAGCCAAGAAGGGACAGGGATTTACGAGCAGTACTTC	CASSQEGTGIYEQYF
-	-	TRBJ1-5	TRBV6-5	TGTGCCACCCGAACGGGGGGGCGCAATCAGCCCCAGCATTTT	CATRTGGRNQPQHF
once	TRBD1	TRBJ1-4	TRBV18	TGTGCCAGCTCACCGGACGACTCCGGGACAGAGAATGAAAAACTGTTTTTT	CASSPDDSGTENEKLFF
-	-	TRBJ2-2	TRBV7-8	TGTGCCAGCAGCACCTACAGGGACACCGGGGAGCTGTTTTTT	CASSTYRDTGELFF
once	-	TRBJ1-1	TRBV5-1	TGCGCCAGCAGCTCAATGGGAGGGAACACTGAAGCTTTCTTT	CASSSMGGNTEAFF
few	TRBD1	TRBJ1-5	TRBV4-1	TGCGCCAGCAGCCAAGGGAACGGGGGACAGGGCAATCAGCCCCAGCATTTT	CASSQGNGGQGNQPQHF
-	-	TRBJ1-2	TRBV7-9	TGTGCCAGCAGCTTATCCCAGGGCTATGGCTACACCTTC	CASSLSQGYGYTF
few	-	TRBJ1-2	TRBV30	TGTGCCTGGAGTGACGAGACAGGCAACTATGGCTACACCTTC	CAWSDETGNYGYTF
-	TRBD1	TRBJ2-2	TRBV5-1	TGCGCCAGCAGCTTGACAGGGGTTGGGACCGGGGAGCTGTTTTTT	CASSLTGVGTGELFF
-	-	TRBJ1-5	TRBV7-8	TGTGCCAGCAGCCGGGACTTTATTATAGGCAATCAGCCCCAGCATTTT	CASSRDFIIGNQPQHF
-	TRBD1	TRBJ1-1	TRBV7-3	TGTGCCAGCAGCCCGACAGGGGGCGGCACTGAAGCTTTCTTT	CASSPTGGGTEAFF
-	-	TRBJ1-2	TRBV19	TGTGCCAGTAGTATAGGGACCCCGGGGAGTGGCTACACCTTC	CASSIGTPGSGYTF
-	TRBD1	TRBJ1-5	TRBV5-8	TGTGCCAGCAGCCGGACAGGTCCACTCCCCAATCAGCCCCAGCATTTT	CASSRTGPLPNQPQHF
-	-	TRBJ1-4	TRBV7-2	TGTGCCAGCAGCCCCCGTAGGGGGACCACTAATGAAAAACTGTTTTTT	CASSPRRGTTNEKLFF
-	TRBD2	TRBJ2-5	TRBV5-4	TGTGCCAGCAGCTACGGACTAGCGGGGAGGAGGGGGACCCAGTACTTC	CASSYGLAGRRGTQYF
-	TRBD1	TRBJ2-1	TRBV4-2	TGTGCCAGCAGCCAGGAGCCGGGACAGGGAGTCTATGAGCAGTTCTTC	CASSQEPGQGVYEQFF
once	-	TRBJ2-6	TRBV28	TGTGCCAGCAGTCCCCCGTCCTTAAGGGGTACTGGGGCCAACGTCCTGACTTTC	CASSPPSLRGTGANVLTF
once	-	TRBJ2-1	TRBV7-9	TGTGCCAGCAGCTTAGTCGCAGGGGCCAGCTCCTACAATGAGCAGTTCTTC	CASSLVAGASSYNEQFF
-	-	TRBJ1-4	TRBV20-1	TGCAGTGCCGAGAATTGGGAAAAACTGTTTTTT	CSAENWEKLFF
-	-	TRBJ1-1	TRBV9	TGTGCCAGCAGCGTAGGAGGGTACACTGAAGCTTTCTTT	CASSVGGYTEAFF
few	-	TRBJ2-7	TRBV28	TGTGCCAGCTCACCCCCGGGTGGGAGCCCCTACGAGCAGTACTTC	CASSPPGGSPYEQYF
-	TRBD1	TRBJ2-7	TRBV4-2	TGTGCCAGCAGCCGCCGGACAGGGGAACTCTACGAGCAGTACTTC	CASSRRTGELYEQYF
-	-	TRBJ1-4	TRBV27	TGTGCCAGCAGTTCACTTAATGAAAAACTGTTTTTT	CASSSLNEKLFF
once	TRBD1	TRBJ1-1	TRBV7-9	TGTGCCAGCAGGTCAGGGGGCGTCGGCACTGAAGCTTTCTTT	CASRSGGVGTEAFF
-	-	TRBJ1-2	TRBV30	TGTGCCTGGAACATGGGGGGGGGCAACTATGGCTACACCTTC	CAWNMGGGNYGYTF
-	TRBD1	TRBJ1-1	TRBV2	TGTGCCAGCAGCCGACAGGGGACTGAAGCTTTCTTT	CASSRQGTEAFF